Below, one TCR beta chain is given with its context. Its antigen remains unknown. Several immunoSEQ plates received, in even portions, the genomic DNA of each subset. TCRdb's copy holds only in-frame clones and misses some; the assay was immunoSEQ multiplex PCR. The data contain 330,000 or so clones, about 70% of them seen just once; the ten biggest clones take up 8% to 13%. The sample belongs to a study of shared clonotypes between healthy human individuals. Study background: Each donor had three CD4 naive, three CD4 memory, two CD8 naive and one CD8 memory plate.

Study results and caveats: The study drew on few donors, limiting represented genetic and exposure-history diversity.

V lost 1 base to trimming and J lost 4 bases, with 16 bases between them. The CDR3 contains 17 residues. Germline V gene lookup returns CDR1 LNHDA and CDR2 SQIVND (reference sequence). Sequencing was carried out using memory CD4+ T cells sorted from blood. Subset given: CD45RA-negative fraction. The TCR originated in a man under 40 in good health. The J gene is TRBJ2-2, the V gene TRBV19, with D perhaps TRBD1 or TRBD2 (5 bases each). CDR3: CASSIVGARSRTGELFF. DNA of the CDR3: TGTGCCAGTAGTATAGTCGGGGCTAGATCGCGCACCGGGGAGCTGTTTTTT.